A single sample is the source of the 2 T cell receptor beta chains below, sequenced in a study of blood T cell repertoires in COVID-19. Sequenced by immunoSEQ multiplex PCR; TCRdb stores in-frame clones only, minus some. The table has some 200,000 clones, approximately 80% seen once; the top ten hold about 5%. Sequencing input: PBMCs or T cells enriched from blood (not recorded which). These receptors were taken from a woman in her fifties or sixties with acute COVID-19.

V is TRBV18 and J is TRBJ2-2, with TRBD2 identical over 8 bases. After removal of 1 base from V and 0 bases from J, the junction contained 4 bases not matched to a gene. Germline V gene sequence: CDR1 KGHSH, CDR2 LQKENI. CDR3 length equals 17 residues. Here the CDR3 reads CASSPLEAGANTGELFF. The CDR3 coding sequence is TGTGCCAGCTCACCACTGGAAGCGGGGGCGAACACCGGGGAGCTGTTTTTT.

The chain uses TRBV5-5 and TRBJ1-1, with D unresolved. Trimming pared 1 base from V and 1 base from J, leaving 11 bases between. The CDR3 extends over 15 amino acids. Germline V gene sequence: CDR1 SGHKS, CDR2 YYEKEE (reference sequence). The CDR3 DNA sequence: TGTGCCAGCAGCTTGATGGCGGGGAGGAACACTGAAGCTTTCTTT. It encodes CASSLMAGRNTEAFF.